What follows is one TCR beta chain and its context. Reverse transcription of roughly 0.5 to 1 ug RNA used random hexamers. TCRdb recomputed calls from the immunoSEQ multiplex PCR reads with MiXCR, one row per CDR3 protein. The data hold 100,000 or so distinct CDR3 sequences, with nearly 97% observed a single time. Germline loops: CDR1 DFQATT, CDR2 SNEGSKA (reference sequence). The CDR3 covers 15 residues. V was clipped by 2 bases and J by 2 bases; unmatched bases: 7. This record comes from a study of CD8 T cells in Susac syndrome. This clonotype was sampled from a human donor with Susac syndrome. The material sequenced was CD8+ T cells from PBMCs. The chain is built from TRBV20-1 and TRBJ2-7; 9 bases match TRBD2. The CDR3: CSARQLAGVTYEQYF. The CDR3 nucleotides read TGCAGTGCTAGACAGTTAGCGGGGGTGACCTACGAGCAGTACTTC.